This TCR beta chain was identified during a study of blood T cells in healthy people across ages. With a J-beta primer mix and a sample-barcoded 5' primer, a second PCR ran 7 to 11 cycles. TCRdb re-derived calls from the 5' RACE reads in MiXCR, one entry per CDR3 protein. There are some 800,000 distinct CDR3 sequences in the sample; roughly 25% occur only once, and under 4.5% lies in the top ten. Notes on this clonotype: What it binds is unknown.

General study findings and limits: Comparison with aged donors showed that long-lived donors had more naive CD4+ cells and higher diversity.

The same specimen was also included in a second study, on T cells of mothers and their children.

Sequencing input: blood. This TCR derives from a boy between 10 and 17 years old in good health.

The CDR3 bases are TGCAGTGCTAGAACAGAGAAGGACACTTACTATGGCTACACCTTC. Residues: CSARTEKDTYYGYTF. The rearrangement links TRBV20-1 to TRBJ1-2; D might be TRBD1 (5 bases). This CDR3 is 15 amino acids long. The V gene's germline CDR1 is DFQATT and CDR2 SNEGSKA (reference sequence). Trimming left V 2 bases short and J 3 bases short, with 16 bases between.